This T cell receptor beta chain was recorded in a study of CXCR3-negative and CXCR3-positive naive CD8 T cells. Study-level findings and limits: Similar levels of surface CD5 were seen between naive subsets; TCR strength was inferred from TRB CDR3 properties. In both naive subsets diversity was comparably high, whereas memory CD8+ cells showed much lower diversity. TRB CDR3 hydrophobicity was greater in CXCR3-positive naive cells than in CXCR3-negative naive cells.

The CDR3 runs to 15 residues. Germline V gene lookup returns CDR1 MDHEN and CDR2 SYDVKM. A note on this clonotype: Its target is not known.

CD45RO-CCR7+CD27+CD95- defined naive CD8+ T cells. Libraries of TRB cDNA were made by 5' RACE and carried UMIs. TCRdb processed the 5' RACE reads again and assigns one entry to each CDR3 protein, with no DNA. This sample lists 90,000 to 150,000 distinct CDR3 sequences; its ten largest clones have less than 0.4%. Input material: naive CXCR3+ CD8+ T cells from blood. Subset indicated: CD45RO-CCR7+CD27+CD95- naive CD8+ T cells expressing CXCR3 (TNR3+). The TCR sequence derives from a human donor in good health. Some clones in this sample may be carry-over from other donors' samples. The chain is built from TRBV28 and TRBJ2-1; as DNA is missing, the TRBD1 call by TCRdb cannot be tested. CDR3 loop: CASSVGTNSYNEQFF.